One sample yielded the 28 T cell receptor beta chains listed below, sequenced in a study of blood T cell repertoires in COVID-19. Clones were read by immunoSEQ multiplex PCR, and TCRdb kept only the in-frame ones, dropping some. This sample has fewer than 200,000 clones, with approximately 87% found just once. Material for sequencing was peripheral blood. The receptors derive from a man aged 65-85 years with active or convalescent COVID-19.

This chain uses TRBV9 with TRBJ2-2, with TRBD1 identical over 8 bases. The ends lost 4 bases at V and 7 bases at J; junction bases unmatched: 15. Germline V gene lookup returns CDR1 SGDLS and CDR2 YYNGEE. The CDR3 runs to 17 residues. CDR3 protein: CASSPRTGKAGYGELFF. DNA for the CDR3: TGTGCCAGCAGCCCTCGGACAGGGAAAGCTGGGTACGGGGAGCTGTTTTTT.

The V call is TRBV13, the J call TRBJ1-6; D is ambiguous. V was pared by 5 bases and J by 17 bases, with 19 bases between. Germline CDR1 reads PRHDT; CDR2 reads FYEKMQ (reference sequence). The CDR3 extends over 13 amino acids. Here the CDR3 reads CASSNILRQAIHF. As DNA, the CDR3 is TGTGCCAGCAGCAATATCTTAAGGCAGGCTATCCACTTT. Based on the CDR3 plus reference TRBV13 and TRBJ1-6, the full variable domain is AAGVIQSPRHLIKEKRETATLKCYPIPRHDTVYWYQQGPGQDPQFLISFYEKMQSDKGSIPDRFSAQQFSDYHSELNMSSLELGDSALYFCASSNILRQAIHFGNGTRLTVT.

This clone has a handful of counts. The gene calls are TRBV4-2 and TRBJ2-3, with 7 bases matching TRBD2. This CDR3 comprises 16 residues. Germline assignment: CDR1 LGHNA and CDR2 YNFKEQ. J lost 2 bases, V lost 0 bases, and 5 bases had no gene match. The CDR3 DNA reads TGTGCCAGCAGCCAAGACTCGCGGGGGATCACAGATACGCAGTATTTT. Translated: CASSQDSRGITDTQYF.

The chain uses TRBV30 and TRBJ1-6; TRBD1 agrees at 8 bases. The germline CDR1 and CDR2 sequences are GTSNPN and SVGIG (reference sequence). The CDR3 has 15 residues. Trimming removed 0 bases from V and 8 bases from J; junction bases left unmatched: 6. In nucleotides, the CDR3 is TGTGCCTGGAGTGTAGGTGGACAGGGACATTCACCCCTCCACTTT. It translates to CAWSVGGQGHSPLHF.

V gene TRBV10-2 combines with J gene TRBJ2-7, with 10 bases lining up with TRBD2. V gave up 5 bases and J gave up 1 base; unmatched junction bases: 5. The CDR3 covers 15 residues. CDR1 is WSHSY and CDR2 is SAAADI in the germline V gene. CDR3 sequence: CASSHPGLASYEQYF. In DNA, the CDR3 is TGCGCCAGCAGTCATCCGGGACTAGCGTCCTACGAGCAGTACTTC.

The genes are TRBV15 and TRBJ1-5, with 8 bases lining up with TRBD1. The CDR3 extends over 17 amino acids. J was trimmed by 1 base and V by 0 bases; bases with no gene match: 5. Germline CDR1 LNHNV, CDR2 YYDKDF (reference sequence). The CDR3, as DNA: TGTGCCACCAGCAGAGACCCAACAGGGGGGAGCAATCAGCCCCAGCATTTT. Amino acids: CATSRDPTGGSNQPQHF.

The chain is built from TRBV6-5 and TRBJ2-1; TRBD2 matches at 7 bases. V shed 7 bases and J 6 bases; nucleotides not matched to a gene: 12. Germline loops: CDR1 MNHEY, CDR2 SVGAGI. The CDR3 contains 15 residues. The CDR3 DNA reads TGTGCCAGCACCGTAAGCGGGGACGGGGGCAATGAGCAGTTCTTC. This encodes CASTVSGDGGNEQFF.

The chain is built from TRBV7-8 and TRBJ1-1, with D possibly TRBD1 on 5 matching bases. The CDR3 length is 14 residues. CDR1 SGHVS and CDR2 FQNEAQ come from the germline V gene. The V end lost 2 bases, the J end lost 5 bases, and 12 bases lay between the germline ends. The CDR3 sequence: CASSLLTVETEAFF. DNA for the CDR3: TGTGCCAGCAGCTTACTGACAGTTGAGACTGAAGCTTTCTTT.

The CDR3 region is CASSALDGANVLTF. The CDR3 nucleotides read TGCGCCAGCAGCGCGCTAGATGGGGCCAACGTCCTGACTTTC. The chain carries TRBV5-1 and TRBJ2-6; no definite D call. The V and J ends lost 4 bases and 3 bases respectively, with 8 bases between them. CDR1 and CDR2 from the germline V gene are SGHRS and YFSETQ. The CDR3 is made up of 14 amino acids.

The V call is TRBV12-3 or TRBV12-4, the J call TRBJ2-2, with TRBD1 as a possible D gene (6 bases). The CDR3 consists of 13 residues. V was shortened by 6 bases and J by 6 bases, with 11 bases between the two germline ends. CDR3 bases: TGTGCCAGCAGCCCGACAGGACCCGGGGAGCTGTTTTTT. Protein: CASSPTGPGELFF.

In this sample, this clone turned up once. The CDR3 protein is CASSDERGSVAFF. CDR3 nucleotides: TGTGCCAGCAGTGACGAACGGGGGTCGGTAGCTTTCTTT. The V call is TRBV2, the J call TRBJ1-1; weak D call: TRBD1 (5 bases). The CDR3 runs 13 residues. Germline lookup yields CDR1 SNHLY and CDR2 FYNNEI. V was clipped by 3 bases and J by 10 bases, with 15 bases between them.

V is TRBV7-8 and J is TRBJ2-7, with TRBD2 as a possible D gene (6 bases). Looked up from germline, CDR1 is SGHVS and CDR2 is FQNEAQ. This CDR3 is built from 15 residues. V was shortened by 4 bases and J by 2 bases, with 15 bases between the two germline ends. CDR3 sequence (DNA): TGTGCCAGCAGCTCGCTAGCGTCTGGGACCTACGAGCAGTACTTC. Translated, it gives CASSSLASGTYEQYF. The variable domain in full, completed from reference TRBV7-8 and TRBJ2-7, reads GAGVSQSPRYKVAKRGQDVALRCDPISGHVSLFWYQQALGQGPEFLTYFQNEAQLDKSGLPSDRFFAERPEGSVSTLKIQRTQQEDSAVYLCASSSLASGTYEQYFGPGTRLTVT.

This clone was recorded a few times. The CDR3 sequence is CASSLLGTITDTQYF. CDR3 DNA sequence: TGTGCCAGCAGCCTTCTAGGGACTATCACAGATACGCAGTATTTT. The chain joins TRBV11-2 to TRBJ2-3; TRBD2 matches 7 bases. CDR3 size: 15 residues. The junction had 7 bases not matched to a gene; V was cut back by 5 bases and J by 2 bases. Germline V gene data show CDR1 as SGHAT and CDR2 as FQNNGV. Based on the CDR3 plus reference TRBV11-2 and TRBJ2-3, the full variable domain is EAGVAQSPRYKIIEKRQSVAFWCNPISGHATLYWYQQILGQGPKLLIQFQNNGVVDDSQLPKDRFSAERLKGVDSTLKIQPAKLEDSAVYLCASSLLGTITDTQYFGPGTRLTVL.

This rearrangement joins TRBV11-3 to TRBJ2-7; a possible D gene is TRBD2 (5 bases). Germline lookup yields CDR1 SGHNT and CDR2 YENEEA. V shed 0 bases and J shed 7 bases, with 16 bases lying between them. The CDR3 has 15 residues. Written as DNA, the CDR3 is TGTGCCAGCAGCTTAGATTATGGTGAGGGCGGGGAGCAGTACTTC. It specifies CASSLDYGEGGEQYF.

J is TRBJ1-2 and V is TRBV6-2 or TRBV6-3; D is unclear. This CDR3 contains 13 residues. V lost 0 bases to trimming and J lost 4 bases, with 6 bases between them. Germline V gene lookup returns CDR1 MNHEY and CDR2 SVGEGT. The CDR3 nucleotides are TGTGCCAGCAGTTACTCCGACACCTATGGCTACACCTTC. Amino acids: CASSYSDTYGYTF.

The chain joins TRBV28 to TRBJ1-5; 7 positions match TRBD1. The junction had 5 bases not matched to a gene; V was cut back by 6 bases and J by 0 bases. This CDR3 region has 15 residues. Germline V gives CDR1 MDHEN, CDR2 SYDVKM. CDR3 nucleotide sequence: TGTGCCAGCAGCCCCAGGGGGAGTAGCAATCAGCCCCAGCATTTT. It encodes CASSPRGSSNQPQHF.

The CDR3 sequence: CASTQPQGWPFF. The CDR3, as DNA: TGTGCCAGCACCCAGCCGCAGGGGTGGCCTTTCTTT. The chain links TRBV28 to TRBJ1-1, with D possibly being TRBD1 (6 bases). The CDR3 sequence is 12 residues long. Germline V lookup: CDR1 MDHEN, CDR2 SYDVKM. With 7 bases removed from V and 12 bases from J, the gap between germline ends came to 18 bases. Full variable domain (remainder filled in from reference TRBV28 and TRBJ1-1): DVKVTQSSRYLVKRTGEKVFLECVQDMDHENMFWYRQDPGLGLRLIYFSYDVKMKEKGDIPEGYSVSREKKERFSLILESASTNQTSMYLCASTQPQGWPFFGQGTRLTVV.

The chain has TRBV4-1 and TRBJ2-7, with 9 bases that match TRBD1. The CDR3 consists of 16 residues. Trimming took 3 bases from V and 1 from J; bases not matched to a gene: 7. Germline V lookup: CDR1 MGHRA, CDR2 YSYEKL. The CDR3 nucleotides read TGCGCCAGCAGCCAGACCACAGGGGGCGAGTCCTACGAGCAGTACTTC. It translates to CASSQTTGGESYEQYF.

This clone was seen just once. The V and J genes are TRBV7-2 and TRBJ1-1, with 9 positions matching TRBD1. CDR1 is SGHTA and CDR2 is FQGNSA in the germline V gene. This CDR3 region has 18 residues. J gave up 0 bases and V 2 bases, and 10 bases lay outside the gene matches. In nucleotides, the CDR3 is TGTGCCAGCAGCTTAAGATGGACAGGGGCGAGGGTGAACACTGAAGCTTTCTTT. Residues: CASSLRWTGARVNTEAFF.

The rearrangement joins TRBV6-5 to TRBJ2-1; D ambiguous. This CDR3 spans 13 amino acids. Germline V gene sequence: CDR1 MNHEY, CDR2 SVGAGI. V shed 6 bases and J shed 3 bases, with 9 bases lying between them. CDR3 protein: CASSLDFYNEQFF. In DNA, the CDR3 is TGTGCCAGCAGCCTTGACTTCTACAATGAGCAGTTCTTC.

The rearrangement joins TRBV10-3 to TRBJ2-1; 8 bases align to TRBD2. Trimming took 5 bases from V and 8 from J; bases not matched to a gene: 5. The CDR3 consists of 13 residues. The germline V gene has CDR1 ENHRY and CDR2 SYGVKD. The CDR3 protein is CAISLAGTHEQFF. For the CDR3, the DNA is TGTGCCATCAGTCTAGCGGGTACACATGAGCAGTTCTTC.

The genes are TRBV7-9 and TRBJ1-2; D is unresolved. The V end lost 5 bases, the J end lost 4 bases, and 20 bases lay between the germline ends. Germline loops: CDR1 SEHNR, CDR2 FQNEAQ (reference sequence). The CDR3 runs to 16 residues. The chain's CDR3 is CASSEEVIPLGYGYTF. The CDR3 DNA reads TGTGCCAGCAGCGAGGAAGTAATACCCCTGGGCTATGGCTACACCTTC.

The V call is TRBV5-1, the J call TRBJ2-5; tentative D call: TRBD2 (6 bases). Germline CDR1 and CDR2: SGHRS and YFSETQ. This CDR3 has 16 amino acids. The V end lost 4 bases, the J end lost 1 base, and 17 bases lay between the germline ends. The CDR3 nucleotides read TGCGCCAGCAGCATCTCTAGCGCGGGAATCCAAGAGACCCAGTACTTC. Its protein product is CASSISSAGIQETQYF.

A few counts support this clone. The chain has TRBV25-1 and TRBJ1-5; the match to TRBD1 covers 8 bases. Germline V gives CDR1 MGHDK, CDR2 SYGVNS. V lost 8 bases, J lost 6 bases, and 6 bases stayed unmatched. This CDR3 is built from 13 residues. CDR3 residues: CASGLGQGQPQHF. The CDR3 coding sequence is TGTGCCAGCGGACTAGGACAGGGTCAGCCCCAGCATTTT. Together with reference TRBV25-1 and TRBJ1-5, the CDR3 gives the full variable domain: EADIYQTPRYLVIGTGKKITLECSQTMGHDKMYWYQQDPGMELHLIHYSYGVNSTEKGDLSSESTVSRIRTEHFPLTLESARPSHTSQYLCASGLGQGQPQHFGDGTRLSIL.

The chain uses TRBV2 and TRBJ1-2, with unresolved D. CDR1 is SNHLY and CDR2 is FYNNEI in the germline V gene. CDR3 length equals 15 residues. The V and J ends lost 1 base and 3 bases respectively, with 12 bases between them. The CDR3 sequence: CASSEVSVSYYGYTF. Here the CDR3 DNA reads TGTGCCAGCAGTGAAGTTTCCGTATCCTACTATGGCTACACCTTC.

The J gene is TRBJ2-1, the V gene TRBV2; 8 bases are a match to TRBD1. The CDR3 sequence is 15 residues long. From germline, CDR1 is SNHLY and CDR2 FYNNEI. Trimming took 4 bases from V and 6 from J; bases not matched to a gene: 8. The CDR3 DNA reads as TGTGCCAGCAGTGCAGTACAGGGGGACCTCAATGAGCAGTTCTTC. As protein: CASSAVQGDLNEQFF.

The gene calls are TRBV6-5 and TRBJ1-5; 8 bases fit TRBD1. Losses at the gene ends were 6 bases for V and 6 bases for J; bases not matched to a gene: 4. The germline V gene has CDR1 MNHEY and CDR2 SVGAGI. The length of the CDR3 is 13 residues. The CDR3 spells CASRGQVGQPQHF. The CDR3 DNA is TGTGCCAGCAGGGGACAGGTAGGTCAGCCCCAGCATTTT.

The CDR3 reads CASTAIGQGDYGYTF. The CDR3 region has the DNA TGCGCCAGCACAGCAATAGGGCAGGGTGACTATGGCTACACCTTC. This chain links TRBV5-1 with TRBJ1-2; D might be TRBD1 (5 bases). V was clipped by 6 bases and J by 3 bases, with 18 bases between them. The CDR3 consists of 15 residues. Germline V CDR1 and CDR2: SGHRS, YFSETQ.